The clone carrying this TCR beta chain was detected only once. Its antigen is unidentified. Vbeta (60) and Jbeta (13) primers were used in the PCR. Per the original data handling: Later, an analysis found approximately 80 million unique TCR beta chains, and approximately 10 million of these were shared. Sequenced by immunoSEQ multiplex PCR; TCRdb stores in-frame clones only, minus some. V and J calls and clone size are copied from that table; D and trimming were computed from the DNA. The table lists 170,000 or so clones, roughly 78% of them singletons. This specimen belongs to a study of cytomegalovirus exposure and HLA in healthy donors. Points from the study as a whole: Using the classifier, cytomegalovirus status was reportedly diagnosed with high specificity and sensitivity. Analysis was performed later, and it showed HLA-associated TCR beta chains to be more clonally expanded than equally common others.

The CDR3 sequence is 15 residues long. The V segment lost 5 bases and the J segment 8 bases; nucleotides outside the gene matches: 11. Germline CDR1 reads SGHRS; CDR2 reads YFSETQ. Donors showed nominal health when sampled, although they likely had unrecorded immune exposures. The sequenced material came from PBMCs. The V and J genes are TRBV5-1 and TRBJ1-4, with 8 bases that match TRBD1. The TCR was taken from a woman in her forties or fifties in good health and CMV-seropositive. The CDR3 DNA sequence: TGCGCCAGCAGACCAAGAGGACAGGGTCGGGAAAAACTGTTTTTT. Translating gives CASRPRGQGREKLFF.